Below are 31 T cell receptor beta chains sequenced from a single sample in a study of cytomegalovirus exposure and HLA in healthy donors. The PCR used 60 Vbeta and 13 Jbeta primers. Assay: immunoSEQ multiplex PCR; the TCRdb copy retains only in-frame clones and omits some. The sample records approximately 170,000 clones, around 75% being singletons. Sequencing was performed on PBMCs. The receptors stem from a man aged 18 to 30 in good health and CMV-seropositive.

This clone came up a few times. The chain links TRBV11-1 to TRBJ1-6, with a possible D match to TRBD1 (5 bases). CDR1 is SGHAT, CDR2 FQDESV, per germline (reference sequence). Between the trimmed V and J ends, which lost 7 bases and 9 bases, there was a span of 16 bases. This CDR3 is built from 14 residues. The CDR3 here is CASTPSGGISPLHF. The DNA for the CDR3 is TGTGCCAGCACCCCGTCGGGGGGAATTTCACCCCTCCACTTT.

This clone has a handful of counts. The CDR3 sequence: CASSPPGRGPYNEQFF. CDR3 coding DNA: TGTGCCAGTAGTCCCCCAGGCAGGGGGCCTTACAATGAGCAGTTCTTC. This rearrangement joins TRBV19 to TRBJ2-1; the match to TRBD1 covers 8 bases. This CDR3 has 16 residues. CDR1 and CDR2 from the germline V gene are LNHDA and SQIVND (reference sequence). The ends lost 5 bases at V and 4 bases at J; junction bases unmatched: 10.

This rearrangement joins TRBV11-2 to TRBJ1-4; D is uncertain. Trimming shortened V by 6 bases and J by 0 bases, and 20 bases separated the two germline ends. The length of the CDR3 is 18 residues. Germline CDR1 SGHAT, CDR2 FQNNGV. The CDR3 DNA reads TGTGCCAGCAGGTACCGACCGGGATCCTTTGCAACTAATGAAAAACTGTTTTTT. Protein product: CASRYRPGSFATNEKLFF.

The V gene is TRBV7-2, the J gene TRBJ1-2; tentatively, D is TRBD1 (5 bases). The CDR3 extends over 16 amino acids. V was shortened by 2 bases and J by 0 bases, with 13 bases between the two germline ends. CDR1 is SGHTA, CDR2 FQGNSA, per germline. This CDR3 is CASSLIIRDSNYGYTF. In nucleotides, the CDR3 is TGTGCCAGCAGCTTAATTATCAGGGATTCTAACTATGGCTACACCTTC.

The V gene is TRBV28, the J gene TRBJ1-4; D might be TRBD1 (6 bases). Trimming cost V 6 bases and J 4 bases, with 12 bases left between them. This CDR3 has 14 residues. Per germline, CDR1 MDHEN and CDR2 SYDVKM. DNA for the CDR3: TGTGCCAGCAGGGGGGGGCCGGATAATGAAAAACTGTTTTTT. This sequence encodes CASRGGPDNEKLFF.

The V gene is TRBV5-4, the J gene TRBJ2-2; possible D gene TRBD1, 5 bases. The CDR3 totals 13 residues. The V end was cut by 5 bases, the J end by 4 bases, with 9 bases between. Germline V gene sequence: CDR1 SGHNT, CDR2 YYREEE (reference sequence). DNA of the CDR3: TGTGCCAGCAGTTCGGACATCACCGGGGAGCTGTTTTTT. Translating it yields CASSSDITGELFF.

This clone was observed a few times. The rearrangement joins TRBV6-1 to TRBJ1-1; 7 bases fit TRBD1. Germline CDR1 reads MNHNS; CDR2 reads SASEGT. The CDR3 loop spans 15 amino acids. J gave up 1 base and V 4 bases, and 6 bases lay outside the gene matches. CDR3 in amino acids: CASSALGTANTEAFF. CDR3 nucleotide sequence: TGTGCCAGCAGTGCCCTGGGGACAGCGAACACTGAAGCTTTCTTT.

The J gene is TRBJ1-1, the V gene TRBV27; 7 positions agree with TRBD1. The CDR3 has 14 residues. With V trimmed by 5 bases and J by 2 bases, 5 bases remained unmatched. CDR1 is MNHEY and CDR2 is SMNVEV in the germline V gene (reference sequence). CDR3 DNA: TGTGCCAGCAGTCGGACAGGCGATAACACTGAAGCTTTCTTT. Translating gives CASSRTGDNTEAFF.

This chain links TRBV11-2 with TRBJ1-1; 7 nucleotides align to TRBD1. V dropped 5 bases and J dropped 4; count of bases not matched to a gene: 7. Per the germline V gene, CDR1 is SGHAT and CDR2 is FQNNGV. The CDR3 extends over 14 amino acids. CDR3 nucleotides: TGTGCCAGCAGCGTAACAAACAGGGGCACTGAAGCTTTCTTT. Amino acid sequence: CASSVTNRGTEAFF.

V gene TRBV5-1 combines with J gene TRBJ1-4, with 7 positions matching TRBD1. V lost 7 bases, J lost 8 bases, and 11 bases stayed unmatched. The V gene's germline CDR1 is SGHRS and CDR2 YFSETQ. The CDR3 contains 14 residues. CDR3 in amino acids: CASGQTGSGEKLFF. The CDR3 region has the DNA TGCGCCAGCGGACAGACAGGGTCAGGGGAAAAACTGTTTTTT.

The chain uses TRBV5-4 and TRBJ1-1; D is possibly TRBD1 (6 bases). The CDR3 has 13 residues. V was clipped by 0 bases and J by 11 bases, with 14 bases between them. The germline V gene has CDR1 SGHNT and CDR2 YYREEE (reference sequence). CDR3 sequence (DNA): TGTGCCAGCAGCTTGGGAACCAGGGGATTGGCTTTCTTT. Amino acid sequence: CASSLGTRGLAFF.

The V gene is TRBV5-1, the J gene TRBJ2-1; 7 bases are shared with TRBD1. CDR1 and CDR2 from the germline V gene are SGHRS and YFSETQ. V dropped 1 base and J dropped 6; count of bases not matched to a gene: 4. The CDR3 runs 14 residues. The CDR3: CASSLRAGGNEQFF. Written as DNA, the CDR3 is TGCGCCAGCAGCTTGAGGGCAGGGGGCAATGAGCAGTTCTTC.

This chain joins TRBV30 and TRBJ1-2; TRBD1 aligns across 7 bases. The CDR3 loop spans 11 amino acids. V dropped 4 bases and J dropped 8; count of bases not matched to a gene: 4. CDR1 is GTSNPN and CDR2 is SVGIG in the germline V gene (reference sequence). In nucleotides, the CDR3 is TGTGCCTGGACTACAGGGGTGGGCTACACCTTC. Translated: CAWTTGVGYTF.

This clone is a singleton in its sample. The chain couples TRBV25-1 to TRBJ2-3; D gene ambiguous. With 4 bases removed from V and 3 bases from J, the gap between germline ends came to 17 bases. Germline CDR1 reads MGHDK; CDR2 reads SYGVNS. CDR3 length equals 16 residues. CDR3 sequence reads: CASSAAVMAETDTQYF. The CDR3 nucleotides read TGTGCCAGCAGTGCGGCGGTTATGGCAGAGACAGATACGCAGTATTTT.

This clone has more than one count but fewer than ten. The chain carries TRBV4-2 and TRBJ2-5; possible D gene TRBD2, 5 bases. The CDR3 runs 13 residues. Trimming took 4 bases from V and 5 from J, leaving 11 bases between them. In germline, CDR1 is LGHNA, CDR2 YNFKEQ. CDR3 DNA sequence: TGTGCCAGCAGCCGCTACACGGGGGAGACCCAGTACTTC. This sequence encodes CASSRYTGETQYF.

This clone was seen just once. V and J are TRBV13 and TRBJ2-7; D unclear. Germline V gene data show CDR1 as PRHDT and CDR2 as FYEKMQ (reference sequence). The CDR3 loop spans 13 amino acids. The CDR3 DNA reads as TGTGCCAGCAGCCTAGGAGCGTCCTACGAGCAGTACGTC. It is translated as CASSLGASYEQYV.

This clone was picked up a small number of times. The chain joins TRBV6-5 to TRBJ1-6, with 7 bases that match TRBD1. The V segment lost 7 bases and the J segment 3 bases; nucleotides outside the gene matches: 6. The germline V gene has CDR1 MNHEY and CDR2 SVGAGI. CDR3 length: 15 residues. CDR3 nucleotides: TGTGCCAGCAAAATACAGGGGATCTATAATTCACCCCTCCACTTT. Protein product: CASKIQGIYNSPLHF.

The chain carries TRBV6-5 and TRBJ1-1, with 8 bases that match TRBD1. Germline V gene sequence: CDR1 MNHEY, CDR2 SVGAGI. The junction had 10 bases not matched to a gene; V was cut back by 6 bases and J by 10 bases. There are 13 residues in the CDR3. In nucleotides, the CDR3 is TGTGCCAGCAGCAAATCCGGGACAGGTAGAGCTTTCTTT. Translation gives CASSKSGTGRAFF.

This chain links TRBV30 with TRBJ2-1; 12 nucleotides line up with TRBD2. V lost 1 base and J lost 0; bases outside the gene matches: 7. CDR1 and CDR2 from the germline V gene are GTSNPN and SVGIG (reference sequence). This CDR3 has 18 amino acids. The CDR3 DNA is TGTGCCTGGAGTGGTGGACTAGCGGGGATGATCTCCTACAATGAGCAGTTCTTC. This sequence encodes CAWSGGLAGMISYNEQFF.

The CDR3 loop reads CASSIRQGDTEAFF. The CDR3 DNA is TGTGCCAGCAGCATTCGACAGGGCGACACTGAAGCTTTCTTT. This sequence joins TRBV6-5 and TRBJ1-1, with 7 bases aligning to TRBD1. The CDR3 contains 14 residues. Germline CDR1 is MNHEY and CDR2 is SVGAGI. Trimming removed 6 bases from V and 3 bases from J; junction bases left unmatched: 7.

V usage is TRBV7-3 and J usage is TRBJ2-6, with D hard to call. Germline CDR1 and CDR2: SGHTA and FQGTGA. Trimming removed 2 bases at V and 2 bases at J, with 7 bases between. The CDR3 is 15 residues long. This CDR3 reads CASSLSLPGANVLTF. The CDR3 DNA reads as TGTGCCAGCAGCTTATCCCTTCCTGGGGCCAACGTCCTGACTTTC.

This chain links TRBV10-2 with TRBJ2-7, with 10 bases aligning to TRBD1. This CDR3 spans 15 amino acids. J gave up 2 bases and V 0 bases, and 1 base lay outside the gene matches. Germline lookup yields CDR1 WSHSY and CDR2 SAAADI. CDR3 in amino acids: CASSESGQGPYEQYV. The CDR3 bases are TGCGCCAGCAGTGAGTCGGGACAGGGGCCCTACGAGCAGTACGTC.

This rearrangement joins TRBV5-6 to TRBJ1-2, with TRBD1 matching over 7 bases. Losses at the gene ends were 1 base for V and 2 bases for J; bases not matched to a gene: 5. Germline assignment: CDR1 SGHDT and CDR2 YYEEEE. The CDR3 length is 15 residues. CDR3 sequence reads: CASSLYQTGNYGYTF. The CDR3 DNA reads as TGTGCCAGCAGCTTGTACCAGACAGGGAACTATGGCTACACCTTC.

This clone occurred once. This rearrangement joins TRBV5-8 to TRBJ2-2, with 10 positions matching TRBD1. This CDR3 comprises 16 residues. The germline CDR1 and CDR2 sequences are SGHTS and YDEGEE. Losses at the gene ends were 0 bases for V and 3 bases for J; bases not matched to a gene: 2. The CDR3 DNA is TGTGCCAGCAGCTTGGCCGGGACAGGGGACACCGGGGAGCTGTTTTTT. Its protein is CASSLAGTGDTGELFF.

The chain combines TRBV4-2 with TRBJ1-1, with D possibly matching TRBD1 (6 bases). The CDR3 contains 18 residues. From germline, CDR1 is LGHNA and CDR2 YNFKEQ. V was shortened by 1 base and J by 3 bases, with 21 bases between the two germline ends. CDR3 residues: CASSQALAGEAGYTEAFF. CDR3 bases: TGTGCCAGCAGCCAAGCATTGGCAGGGGAAGCTGGATACACTGAAGCTTTCTTT.

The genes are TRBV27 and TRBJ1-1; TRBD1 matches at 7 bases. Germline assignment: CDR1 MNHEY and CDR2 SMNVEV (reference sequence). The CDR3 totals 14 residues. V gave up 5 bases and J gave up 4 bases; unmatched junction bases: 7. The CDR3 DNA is TGTGCCAGCAGTGTGACAGGGTTGGGCACTGAAGCTTTCTTT. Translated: CASSVTGLGTEAFF.

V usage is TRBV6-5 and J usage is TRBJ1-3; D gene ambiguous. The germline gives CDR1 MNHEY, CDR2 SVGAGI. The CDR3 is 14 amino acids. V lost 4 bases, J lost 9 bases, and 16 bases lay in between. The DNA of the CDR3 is TGTGCCAGCAGTTTAGGAGGGTATGGCAGCACCATATATTTT. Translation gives CASSLGGYGSTIYF.

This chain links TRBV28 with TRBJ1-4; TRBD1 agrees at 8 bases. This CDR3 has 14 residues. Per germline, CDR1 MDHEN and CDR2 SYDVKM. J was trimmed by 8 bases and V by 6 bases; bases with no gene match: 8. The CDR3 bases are TGTGCCAGCAGAGCGGGACAGGATGCCGAAAAACTGTTTTTT. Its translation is CASRAGQDAEKLFF.

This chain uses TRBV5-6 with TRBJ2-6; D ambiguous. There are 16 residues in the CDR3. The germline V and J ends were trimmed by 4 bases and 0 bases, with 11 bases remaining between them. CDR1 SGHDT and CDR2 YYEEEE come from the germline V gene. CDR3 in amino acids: CASSATGYSGANVLTF. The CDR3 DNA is TGTGCCAGCAGCGCCACGGGTTACTCTGGGGCCAACGTCCTGACTTTC.

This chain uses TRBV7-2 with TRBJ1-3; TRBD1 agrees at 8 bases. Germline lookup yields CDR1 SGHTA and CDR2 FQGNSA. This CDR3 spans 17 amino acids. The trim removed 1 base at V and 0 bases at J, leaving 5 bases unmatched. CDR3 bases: TGTGCCAGCAGCTTAGTCTCAGGGGGCAACTCTGGAAACACCATATATTTT. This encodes CASSLVSGGNSGNTIYF. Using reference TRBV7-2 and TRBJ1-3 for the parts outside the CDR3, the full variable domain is GAGVSQSPSNKVTEKGKDVELRCDPISGHTALYWYRQSLGQGLEFLIYFQGNSAPDKSGLPSDRFSAERTGGSVSTLTIQRTQQEDSAVYLCASSLVSGGNSGNTIYFGEGSWLTVV.

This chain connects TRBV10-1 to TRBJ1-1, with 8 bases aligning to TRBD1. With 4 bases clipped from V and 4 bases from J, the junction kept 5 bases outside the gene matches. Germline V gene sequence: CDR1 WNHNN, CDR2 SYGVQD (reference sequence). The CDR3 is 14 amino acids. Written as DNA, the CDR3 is TGCGCCAGCAGTGTTTTTGACAGGGGCACTGAAGCTTTCTTT. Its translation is CASSVFDRGTEAFF.